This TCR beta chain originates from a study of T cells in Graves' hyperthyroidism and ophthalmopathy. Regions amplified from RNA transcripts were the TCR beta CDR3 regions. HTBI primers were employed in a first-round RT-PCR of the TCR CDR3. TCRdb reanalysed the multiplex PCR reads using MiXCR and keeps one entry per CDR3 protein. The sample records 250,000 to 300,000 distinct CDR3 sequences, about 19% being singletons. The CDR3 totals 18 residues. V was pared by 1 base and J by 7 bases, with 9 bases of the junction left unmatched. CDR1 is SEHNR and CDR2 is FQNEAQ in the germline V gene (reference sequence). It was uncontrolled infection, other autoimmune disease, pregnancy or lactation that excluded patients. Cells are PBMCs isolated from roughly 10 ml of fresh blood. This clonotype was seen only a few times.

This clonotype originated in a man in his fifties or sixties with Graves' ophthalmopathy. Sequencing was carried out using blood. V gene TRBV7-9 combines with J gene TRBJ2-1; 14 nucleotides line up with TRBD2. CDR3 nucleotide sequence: TGTGCCAGCAGCTTAGGTCTAGGGACTAGCGGGAGTAGAAATGAGCAGTTCTTC. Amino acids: CASSLGLGTSGSRNEQFF.